The 30 T cell receptor beta chains in this list originate from one sample, sequenced in a study of T cell changes during pregnancy in multiple sclerosis. Assay used: immunoSEQ multiplex PCR; TCRdb lists only in-frame clones, some missing. The sample shows over 25,000 clones, about nine tenths of them seen only once. This sample comprised CD8+ T cells from peripheral blood mononuclear cells, obtained in the second trimester of pregnancy. The receptors here all came from a female donor with multiple sclerosis, enrolled in a pregnancy study.

J is TRBJ1-5 and V is TRBV23-1; TRBD1 matches at 9 bases. TRBV23-1 is assigned to the ORF class and has an uncertain function. Losses at the gene ends were 1 base for V and 1 base for J; bases not matched to a gene: 11. CDR3 size: 19 residues. CDR3 region: CASSQWDKQGAGSNQPQHF. CDR3 coding DNA: TGCGCCAGCAGTCAATGGGATAAACAGGGGGCTGGGAGCAATCAGCCCCAGCATTTT.

About this clone: One junction end disagrees with the germline gene, perhaps due to a read error. The chain uses TRBV14 and TRBJ2-6, with D perhaps assigned TRBD1 or TRBD2 (5 bases each). Germline V gene lookup returns CDR1 SGHDN and CDR2 FVKESK. The CDR3 runs to 16 residues. The chain's CDR3 is CASRQEGQGGANVLTF. The CDR3 DNA sequence: TGTGCCAGCAGGCAAGAGGGTCAGGGTGGGGCCAACGTCCTGACTTTC.

J is TRBJ1-1 and V is TRBV30; D is perhaps TRBD1 (5 bases). The CDR3 has 13 amino acids. V gave up 4 bases and J gave up 4 bases, with 13 bases separating them. Germline V CDR1 and CDR2: GTSNPN, SVGIG (reference sequence). The DNA for the CDR3 is TGTGCCTGGACAGGGCTGGGGGGCACTGAAGCTTTCTTT. Translation gives CAWTGLGGTEAFF.

The chain is built from TRBV7-9 and TRBJ1-4; D may be TRBD1 (6 bases). V was trimmed by 4 bases and J by 1 base, leaving 19 bases between them. This CDR3 has 18 amino acids. Germline CDR1 reads SEHNR; CDR2 reads FQNEAQ (reference sequence). The CDR3 sequence is CASSSMGWGRETNEKLFF. The CDR3 coding sequence is TGTGCCAGCAGCTCAATGGGGTGGGGGCGCGAAACTAATGAAAAACTGTTTTTT.

The rearrangement uses TRBV6-5 and TRBJ1-6; the match to TRBD1 covers 11 bases. The V gene's germline CDR1 is MNHEY and CDR2 SVGAGI. This CDR3 has 14 residues. The V segment lost 6 bases and the J segment 9 bases; nucleotides outside the gene matches: 4. The CDR3: CASRWGQGGSPLHF. The CDR3 bases are TGTGCCAGCAGATGGGGACAGGGGGGTTCACCCCTCCACTTT.

The chain uses TRBV6-1 and TRBJ1-1; the match to TRBD1 covers 9 bases. V was clipped by 5 bases and J by 3 bases; unmatched bases: 4. CDR1 MNHNS and CDR2 SASEGT come from the germline V gene. The CDR3 has 14 residues. The CDR3 spells CASSWTGEDTEAFF. DNA for the CDR3: TGTGCCAGCAGTTGGACAGGGGAGGACACTGAAGCTTTCTTT.

This clone showed up just a few times. The V and J genes are TRBV25-1 and TRBJ2-7; TRBD2 agrees at 9 bases. V trimming: 10 bases; J trimming: 3 bases; junction bases outside the gene matches: 10. The CDR3 is made up of 14 amino acids. The V gene's germline CDR1 is MGHDK and CDR2 SYGVNS. CDR3 residues: CATSVAGGLYEQYF. The CDR3, as DNA: TGTGCCACCTCGGTGGCGGGGGGGCTCTACGAGCAGTACTTC.

The rearrangement uses TRBV30 and TRBJ2-7; 9 nucleotides match TRBD1. CDR3 length: 15 residues. Per germline, CDR1 GTSNPN and CDR2 SVGIG (reference sequence). Trimming cost V 3 bases and J 7 bases; bases outside gene matches: 13. The CDR3 DNA reads TGTGCCTGGAGGGGACCTCCGGGACAGGGAACGGAGCAGTACTTC. It codes for CAWRGPPGQGTEQYF.

This clone is categorized as medium-sized. The CDR3 DNA sequence: TGTGCCAGCAGCCCCATGATTCGTACAGGAGTTGACAACACCGGGGAGCTGTTTTTT. It encodes CASSPMIRTGVDNTGELFF. V gene TRBV5-6 combines with J gene TRBJ2-2, with a weak D call TRBD1 (5 bases). Germline V gives CDR1 SGHDT, CDR2 YYEEEE. The CDR3 is made up of 19 amino acids. Trimming removed 4 bases at V and 2 bases at J, with 24 bases between.

The V and J genes are TRBV19 and TRBJ2-7, with TRBD1 matching over 8 bases. Per the germline V gene, CDR1 is LNHDA and CDR2 is SQIVND (reference sequence). This CDR3 is built from 15 residues. Losses at the gene ends were 3 bases for V and 5 bases for J; bases not matched to a gene: 9. The CDR3 nucleotides are TGTGCCAGTAGTATGCTGGGCAGGGGGCTCCACGAGCAGTACTTC. Its translation is CASSMLGRGLHEQYF. The full variable domain, its missing parts supplied by reference TRBV19 and TRBJ2-7, is DGGITQSPKYLFRKEGQNVTLSCEQNLNHDAMYWYRQDPGQGLRLIYYSQIVNDFQKGDIAEGYSVSREKKESFPLTVTSAQKNPTAFYLCASSMLGRGLHEQYFGPGTRLTVT.

J is TRBJ2-2 and V is TRBV19; D gene uncertain. The V gene's germline CDR1 is LNHDA and CDR2 SQIVND (reference sequence). The CDR3 sequence is 13 residues long. V lost 2 bases and J lost 3, with 4 bases in between. The CDR3 loop reads CASSILYTGELFF. The CDR3 DNA sequence: TGTGCCAGTAGTATACTCTACACCGGGGAGCTGTTTTTT.

Comment on this clone: Other DNA sequences within the sample encode an identical CDR3. The rearrangement links TRBV9 to TRBJ2-7; the D gene is possibly TRBD1 (5 bases). The V end was cut by 0 bases, the J end by 5 bases, with 9 bases between. Germline loops: CDR1 SGDLS, CDR2 YYNGEE. CDR3 length: 13 residues. Here the CDR3 reads CASSVGLGDEQYF. Written as DNA, the CDR3 is TGTGCCAGCAGCGTAGGCCTAGGGGACGAGCAGTACTTC.

The chain employs TRBV28 and TRBJ1-2; the match to TRBD1 covers 10 bases. V was clipped by 1 base and J by 7 bases; unmatched bases: 6. CDR1 and CDR2 from the germline V gene are MDHEN and SYDVKM. The CDR3 is 15 residues long. The CDR3 region is CASSLYRTGGRGYTF. CDR3 in DNA: TGTGCCAGCAGTTTATATAGGACAGGGGGGCGTGGCTACACCTTC.

The chain has TRBV6-6 and TRBJ1-2; 8 positions match TRBD1. The germline V gene encodes CDR1 MNHNY and CDR2 SVGAGI (reference sequence). The J segment lost 4 bases and the V segment lost 6 bases, leaving 4 bases of the junction unmatched. This CDR3 comprises 13 residues. The CDR3 here is CASSNDRGYGYTF. The CDR3 DNA reads TGTGCCAGCAGCAACGACAGGGGCTATGGCTACACCTTC.

The V call is TRBV2, the J call TRBJ1-1; no definite D call. The germline CDR1 and CDR2 sequences are SNHLY and FYNNEI. The CDR3 consists of 13 residues. The ends were cut back, 6 bases at V and 1 base at J, with 9 bases in the middle. The CDR3 loop is CASRPTGNTEAFF. The CDR3 region has the DNA TGTGCCAGCAGACCGACGGGGAACACTGAAGCTTTCTTT.

In its sample, this clone was seen once. V is TRBV5-5 and J is TRBJ1-2; 9 bases are shared with TRBD1. Germline assignment: CDR1 SGHKS and CDR2 YYEKEE (reference sequence). V lost 0 bases to trimming and J lost 7 bases; unmatched junction nucleotides: 10. This CDR3 has 16 amino acids. The CDR3 region is CASSLVPGTGIRGYTF. The CDR3, as DNA: TGTGCCAGCAGCTTGGTCCCCGGGACAGGGATTCGTGGCTACACCTTC.

The chain is built from TRBV14 and TRBJ1-6; D is unresolved. V gave up 3 bases and J gave up 0 bases, with 12 bases separating them. Per the germline V gene, CDR1 is SGHDN and CDR2 is FVKESK. The CDR3 covers 17 residues. The CDR3 here is CASSHKPGSSYNSPLHF. Written as DNA, the CDR3 is TGTGCCAGCAGCCACAAGCCAGGCAGCTCCTATAATTCACCCCTCCACTTT.

The rearrangement joins TRBV15 to TRBJ1-4, with 7 bases matching TRBD1. The CDR3 sequence is 14 residues long. Trimming removed 4 bases from V and 5 bases from J; junction bases left unmatched: 4. In germline, CDR1 is LNHNV, CDR2 YYDKDF (reference sequence). CDR3 in DNA: TGTGCCACCAGCACAGGGACAGAGAATGAAAAACTGTTTTTT. The encoded protein is CATSTGTENEKLFF.

The chain recombines TRBV7-2 with TRBJ2-1, with TRBD2 matching 9 bases. The trim removed 5 bases at V and 1 base at J, leaving 6 bases unmatched. Germline V gives CDR1 SGHTA, CDR2 FQGNSA. This CDR3 has 16 amino acids. DNA of the CDR3: TGTGCCAGCAGCACCAGACTAGCGGTTTCCTACAATGAGCAGTTCTTC. Protein product: CASSTRLAVSYNEQFF.

The chain recombines TRBV5-1 with TRBJ2-1, with D maybe TRBD1 (6 bases). Between the trimmed V and J ends, which lost 0 bases and 3 bases, there was a span of 7 bases. Germline CDR1 is SGHRS and CDR2 is YFSETQ. CDR3 length equals 14 residues. The chain's CDR3 is CASSLETGYNEQFF. The CDR3 DNA sequence: TGCGCCAGCAGCTTGGAGACAGGCTACAATGAGCAGTTCTTC.

The chain couples TRBV7-9 to TRBJ2-7, with 8 bases that match TRBD2. From germline, CDR1 is SEHNR and CDR2 FQNEAQ (reference sequence). The CDR3 is made up of 14 amino acids. Trimming cost V 5 bases and J 2 bases; bases outside gene matches: 5. The CDR3 is CASSPGGQPYEQYF. CDR3 sequence (DNA): TGTGCCAGCAGCCCGGGGGGGCAGCCCTACGAGCAGTACTTC.

The chain joins TRBV4-1 to TRBJ1-1; TRBD1 agrees at 8 bases. The junction had 8 bases not matched to a gene; V was cut back by 4 bases and J by 4 bases. The CDR3 is 15 amino acids. Germline V lookup: CDR1 MGHRA, CDR2 YSYEKL. CDR3 in amino acids: CASSRQGQGTTEAFF. Here the CDR3 DNA reads TGCGCCAGCAGCCGGCAAGGACAGGGAACCACTGAAGCTTTCTTT.

The chain carries TRBV18 and TRBJ2-7; D is uncertain. Per the germline V gene, CDR1 is KGHSH and CDR2 is LQKENI. The CDR3 consists of 13 residues. V lost 3 bases to trimming and J lost 1 base, with 7 bases between them. In nucleotides, the CDR3 is TGTGCCAGCTCACCCCCGGGTTCCTACGAGCAGTACTTC. Translation: CASSPPGSYEQYF.

The chain recombines TRBV6-1 with TRBJ2-7; 9 bases match TRBD2. Germline V lookup: CDR1 MNHNS, CDR2 SASEGT. The length of the CDR3 is 13 residues. J lost 3 bases, V lost 5 bases, and 2 bases had no gene match. The CDR3 sequence is CASSPTSGYEQYF. CDR3 nucleotides: TGTGCCAGCAGTCCGACTAGCGGCTACGAGCAGTACTTC.

The chain is built from TRBV6-5 and TRBJ2-1; 7 bases map to TRBD2. V lost 0 bases to trimming and J lost 1 base; unmatched junction nucleotides: 3. Germline CDR1 is MNHEY and CDR2 is SVGAGI. This CDR3 region has 16 residues. The CDR3 region is CASSYSWGGSYNEQFF. In DNA form, the CDR3 reads TGTGCCAGCAGTTACTCGTGGGGGGGATCCTACAATGAGCAGTTCTTC.

There are a few counts of this clone. The rearrangement links TRBV6-5 to TRBJ1-4, with D uncertain. The CDR3 covers 15 residues. Trimming shortened V by 0 bases and J by 4 bases, and 9 bases separated the two germline ends. Germline V lookup: CDR1 MNHEY, CDR2 SVGAGI. Written as DNA, the CDR3 is TGTGCCAGCAGTTACTCGGAGGGAGGTAATGAAAAACTGTTTTTT. This codes for CASSYSEGGNEKLFF.

The chain combines TRBV4-3 with TRBJ1-1; 10 bases line up with TRBD1. This CDR3 has 16 amino acids. V trimming: 4 bases; J trimming: 2 bases; junction bases outside the gene matches: 7. Per the germline V gene, CDR1 is LGHNA and CDR2 is YSLEER. In nucleotides, the CDR3 is TGCGCCAGCAGCCCCAGGACAGGGGGGATAAACACTGAAGCTTTCTTT. Residues: CASSPRTGGINTEAFF.

The V and J genes are TRBV6-1 and TRBJ2-6; possible D gene TRBD2, 5 bases. V gave up 7 bases and J gave up 0 bases, with 10 bases separating them. Germline V CDR1 and CDR2: MNHNS, SASEGT. This CDR3 has 15 residues. The CDR3 bases are TGTGCCAGCACCCAAGAGGGCTCTGGGGCCAACGTCCTGACTTTC. Translating it yields CASTQEGSGANVLTF.

The genes are TRBV6-6 and TRBJ2-5; no firm D call. The germline V gene encodes CDR1 MNHNY and CDR2 SVGAGI (reference sequence). This CDR3 contains 12 residues. The germline V and J ends were trimmed by 0 bases and 5 bases, with 4 bases remaining between them. CDR3: CASSYSSETQYF. CDR3 nucleotides: TGTGCCAGCAGTTACTCGTCTGAGACCCAGTACTTC.

V gene TRBV28 combines with J gene TRBJ1-1, with 7 bases that match TRBD1. The length of the CDR3 is 14 residues. Germline CDR1 reads MDHEN; CDR2 reads SYDVKM. The ends lost 2 bases at V and 8 bases at J; junction bases unmatched: 8. The CDR3 loop is CASSLERGRGEAFF. The CDR3 bases are TGTGCCAGCAGTTTAGAACGGGGCAGGGGGGAAGCTTTCTTT.